Following are 14 T cell receptor beta chains from one sample sequenced in a study of CD8+ T cells in alopecia areata. Regarding treatment: oral pan-JAK inhibitor, 5-10 mg twice daily. Once RNA had been extracted, it was reverse transcribed into cDNA to act as the sequencing template. Here immunoSEQ multiplex PCR was the method, and the copy in TCRdb shows in-frame clones only, minus some. Among 150,000 to 200,000 clones listed, roughly 46% were seen once. The starting material was CD8+ T cells sorted from blood, obtained around week 53, from a patient treated with tofacitinib. The receptors were gathered from a human donor with alopecia areata.

V usage is TRBV27 and J usage is TRBJ2-7, with TRBD1 matching 7 bases. Germline values: CDR1 MNHEY, CDR2 SMNVEV (reference sequence). This CDR3 is 16 amino acids long. V lost 3 bases to trimming and J lost 0 bases; unmatched junction nucleotides: 8. The CDR3 DNA reads as TGTGCCAGCAGTTTTTCCCAGGGGGTGATCTCCTACGAGCAGTACTTC. It encodes CASSFSQGVISYEQYF.

This sequence joins TRBV30 and TRBJ1-2; maybe TRBD1 (5 bases). The germline CDR1 and CDR2 sequences are GTSNPN and SVGIG (reference sequence). CDR3 length equals 14 residues. Deletions cut 0 bases from V and 1 base from J, with 9 bases between. CDR3: CAWSVPRGNYGYTF. Here the CDR3 DNA reads TGTGCCTGGAGTGTACCGAGGGGTAACTATGGCTACACCTTC.

The V gene is TRBV4-1, the J gene TRBJ1-3, with D possibly TRBD1 on 5 matching bases. Trimming took 0 bases from V and 0 from J, leaving 9 bases between them. CDR1 and CDR2 from the germline V gene are MGHRA and YSYEKL. CDR3 size: 16 residues. CDR3 DNA: TGCGCCAGCAGCCAAGACGGGACGGGCTCTGGAAACACCATATATTTT. Residues: CASSQDGTGSGNTIYF.

The V gene is TRBV5-6, the J gene TRBJ2-3; D may be TRBD1 or TRBD2 (6 bases each). The CDR3 covers 15 residues. In germline, CDR1 is SGHDT, CDR2 YYEEEE. V gave up 6 bases and J gave up 0 bases, with 14 bases separating them. The CDR3 coding sequence is TGTGCCAGCAAGGGAAGGGGGGAAAGCACAGATACGCAGTATTTT. Its translation: CASKGRGESTDTQYF.

V and J are TRBV5-1 and TRBJ2-7, with D uncertain. Germline assignment: CDR1 SGHRS and CDR2 YFSETQ. V lost 4 bases to trimming and J lost 0 bases, with 8 bases between them. The CDR3 has 13 residues. The CDR3 DNA follows: TGCGCCAGCAGCGCTGGACGCTCCTACGAGCAGTACTTC. Residues: CASSAGRSYEQYF.

This clone was counted only a few times. The chain uses TRBV27 and TRBJ2-1; 10 nucleotides align to TRBD2. Per the germline V gene, CDR1 is MNHEY and CDR2 is SMNVEV (reference sequence). V was pared by 2 bases and J by 10 bases, with 8 bases of the junction left unmatched. The CDR3 consists of 15 residues. This chain's CDR3 is CASSLGLAGAPEQFF. The CDR3 bases are TGTGCCAGCAGTTTAGGGCTAGCGGGGGCGCCCGAGCAGTTCTTC.

V is TRBV7-8 and J is TRBJ2-7; the match to TRBD2 covers 10 bases. CDR3 length: 16 amino acids. Trimming cost V 5 bases and J 4 bases; bases outside gene matches: 11. Germline CDR1 and CDR2: SGHVS and FQNEAQ. The CDR3 nucleotides are TGTGCCAGCAGCCCGCTGCAGGTAGCGGGGGGTTACGAGCAGTACTTC. Translation: CASSPLQVAGGYEQYF.

The V gene is TRBV4-1, the J gene TRBJ1-6; D call uncertain. Germline V CDR1 and CDR2: MGHRA, YSYEKL. This CDR3 is 13 amino acids long. The V end was cut by 0 bases, the J end by 8 bases, with 5 bases between. Here the CDR3 DNA reads TGCGCCAGCAGCCAAGAAGGACATTCACCCCTCCACTTT. This encodes CASSQEGHSPLHF.

The chain is built from TRBV4-1 and TRBJ2-1; 11 bases match TRBD1. V was pared by 0 bases and J by 5 bases, with 6 bases of the junction left unmatched. The CDR3 is 17 amino acids. Germline loops: CDR1 MGHRA, CDR2 YSYEKL. CDR3: CASSQDFRDRGNNEQFF. Here the CDR3 DNA reads TGCGCCAGCAGCCAAGATTTTCGGGACAGGGGGAACAATGAGCAGTTCTTC.

This chain links TRBV4-1 with TRBJ2-7, with 11 bases identical to TRBD1. This CDR3 comprises 15 residues. V gave up 6 bases and J gave up 5 bases; unmatched junction bases: 9. The V gene's germline CDR1 is MGHRA and CDR2 YSYEKL. The CDR3 loop is CASSSGQGAVHEQYF. Written as DNA, the CDR3 is TGCGCCAGCAGTTCCGGACAGGGGGCTGTTCACGAGCAGTACTTC.

The chain uses TRBV13 and TRBJ1-2, with D uncertain. The CDR3 is made up of 13 amino acids. The germline gives CDR1 PRHDT, CDR2 FYEKMQ (reference sequence). V was clipped by 5 bases and J by 2 bases, with 9 bases between them. CDR3 sequence: CASSPRINYGYTF. Here the CDR3 DNA reads TGTGCCAGCAGCCCTCGGATAAACTATGGCTACACCTTC.

This clone is a singleton in its sample. V and J are TRBV27 and TRBJ1-3; D is undetermined. Trimming left V 2 bases short and J 2 bases short, with 1 base between. Germline CDR1 is MNHEY and CDR2 is SMNVEV (reference sequence). The CDR3 extends over 12 amino acids. CDR3 DNA: TGTGCCAGCAGTTTACCTGGAAACACCATATATTTT. This encodes CASSLPGNTIYF.

The sample holds a few counts of this clone. In DNA, the CDR3 is TGTGCCAGCAGTGCGGCAGGGGAAGAGACCCAGTACTTC. This gives the protein CASSAAGEETQYF. The rearrangement joins TRBV25-1 to TRBJ2-5, with D tentatively TRBD1 (6 bases). Trimming left V 4 bases short and J 3 bases short, with 9 bases between. This CDR3 has 13 amino acids. The V gene's germline CDR1 is MGHDK and CDR2 SYGVNS.

The J gene is TRBJ1-4, the V gene TRBV2; D remains unclear. CDR3 length equals 12 residues. Germline CDR1 is SNHLY and CDR2 is FYNNEI. Trimming pared 6 bases from V and 8 bases from J, leaving 10 bases between. The CDR3 sequence is CASSLYGEKLFF. The CDR3 DNA follows: TGTGCCAGCAGCCTTTATGGAGAAAAACTGTTTTTT.